The 30 T cell receptor beta chains below all came from one sample that was sequenced in a study of molecular identifiers for immune sequencing clone quantification (dated by TCRdb to the late 2010s). The method behind the library was PCR. Sequenced using an Illumina HiSeq 4000. TCRdb reprocessing: public reads trimmed at Q25 with fastp, clones called with MiXCR, in-frame beta chains kept. Identical CDR3 proteins give one entry, which carries the most common genes and DNA. The sample table shows about 640,000 distinct CDR3 sequences, and just under 20% are seen once. Roughly 0.9% of the sample is in the top ten clones. Specimen: naive CD8+ T cells from blood, with Jurkat cell RNA spiked in. Sample cell subset or site, as interpreted from the label and publication: FACS-sorted CD8+CD4-CCR7+CD45RA+ naive T cells. The source of these receptors is a human donor in good health. Some libraries in this study had Jurkat cell RNA spiked in.

This clonotype occurred many times. This chain links TRBV13 with TRBJ2-5, with TRBD2 identical over 9 bases. The CDR3 extends over 16 amino acids. V lost 5 bases, J lost 0 bases, and 7 bases stayed unmatched. CDR1 is PRHDT, CDR2 FYEKMQ, per germline (reference sequence). CDR3: CASSRRASGDQETQYF. CDR3 in DNA: TGTGCCAGCAGCCGCAGAGCTAGCGGGGACCAAGAGACCCAGTACTTC.

This clonotype was counted a few times. The chain recombines TRBV11-2 with TRBJ2-7; D call uncertain. CDR3 length: 13 residues. Germline V lookup: CDR1 SGHAT, CDR2 FQNNGV. The V end lost 7 bases, the J end lost 2 bases, and 12 bases lay between the germline ends. CDR3 loop: CASTPESAYEQYF. Here the CDR3 DNA reads TGTGCCAGCACCCCCGAAAGTGCCTACGAGCAGTACTTC.

This clonotype has more than one count but fewer than ten. The chain is built from TRBV7-9 and TRBJ2-7; 8 nucleotides line up with TRBD2. The CDR3 sequence is 15 residues long. V was clipped by 4 bases and J by 4 bases; unmatched bases: 9. The germline V gene has CDR1 SEHNR and CDR2 FQNEAQ (reference sequence). DNA for the CDR3: TGTGCCAGCAGCTCCCCGGCGCGGGGGGCGTACGAGCAGTACTTC. This codes for CASSSPARGAYEQYF.

This chain connects TRBV20-1 to TRBJ2-5; possible D gene TRBD2, 5 bases. CDR1 and CDR2 (germline): DFQATT, SNEGSKA (reference sequence). The CDR3 runs to 15 residues. V dropped 5 bases and J dropped 0 bases, with 16 bases sitting between them. Written as DNA, the CDR3 is TGCAGTGCTTACCCCCCGGACGGGGACCAAGAGACCCAGTACTTC. It is translated as CSAYPPDGDQETQYF.

This chain links TRBV30 with TRBJ1-5; possible D gene TRBD1, 5 bases. CDR3 size: 14 residues. CDR1 is GTSNPN and CDR2 is SVGIG in the germline V gene (reference sequence). Deletions cut 1 base from V and 3 bases from J, with 10 bases between. DNA for the CDR3: TGTGCCTGGAGTGAGGGCAGGGCCAATCAGCCCCAGCATTTT. Protein sequence: CAWSEGRANQPQHF.

This clonotype was counted at least ten times. The chain carries TRBV5-1 and TRBJ1-1; D is possibly TRBD1 (6 bases). This CDR3 region has 15 residues. Looked up from germline, CDR1 is SGHRS and CDR2 is YFSETQ. V gave up 0 bases and J gave up 2 bases, with 11 bases separating them. The CDR3 spells CASSLGAGANTEAFF. As DNA, the CDR3 is TGCGCCAGCAGCTTGGGGGCAGGGGCAAACACTGAAGCTTTCTTT. The complete variable domain, with remaining parts taken from reference TRBV5-1 and TRBJ1-1, reads KAGVTQTPRYLIKTRGQQVTLSCSPISGHRSVSWYQQTPGQGLQFLFEYFSETQRNKGNFPGRFSGRQFSNSRSEMNVSTLELGDSALYLCASSLGAGANTEAFFGQGTRLTVV.

This clonotype has a count of ten or more. This chain joins TRBV4-3 and TRBJ1-2, with 8 bases lining up with TRBD1. V gave up 0 bases and J gave up 3 bases; unmatched junction bases: 9. The CDR3 extends over 17 amino acids. CDR1 is LGHNA and CDR2 is YSLEER in the germline V gene. DNA of the CDR3: TGCGCCAGCAGCCAAGAGACCGCACAGGGGGATGACTATGGCTACACCTTC. It translates to CASSQETAQGDDYGYTF.

As for this clonotype: A much more abundant neighbour one base away suggests this may be a read error. The final CDR3 position lacks the conserved phenylalanine or tryptophan, pointing to a likely read error. The rearrangement links TRBV14 to TRBJ2-2; TRBD2 matches at 9 bases. Trimming removed 4 bases from V and 3 bases from J; junction bases left unmatched: 9. Germline loops: CDR1 SGHDN, CDR2 FVKESK. The CDR3 has 17 residues. The CDR3 sequence is CASSPRSGSIDTGELFL. DNA of the CDR3: TGTGCCAGCAGCCCTCGTAGCGGGAGTATTGACACCGGGGAGCTGTTTCTT.

At least ten counts were recorded for this clonotype. This sequence joins TRBV6-1 and TRBJ2-1; 8 bases agree with TRBD2. The CDR3 consists of 12 residues. V was pared by 3 bases and J by 15 bases, with 7 bases of the junction left unmatched. Looked up from germline, CDR1 is MNHNS and CDR2 is SASEGT. CDR3 loop: CASSDASGSPFF. Here the CDR3 DNA reads TGTGCCAGCAGTGATGCCAGCGGGAGCCCGTTCTTC.

This clonotype was counted ten times or more. The gene calls are TRBV12-3 or TRBV12-4 and TRBJ1-5; D is possibly TRBD1 (5 bases). Trimming took 3 bases from V and 9 from J, leaving 15 bases between them. The CDR3 is made up of 14 amino acids. The CDR3 nucleotides are TGTGCCAGCAGTTTTGGGACCCTGGGATCGCCCCAGCATTTT. It yields the protein CASSFGTLGSPQHF.

Of note for this clonotype: Being one base from a much bigger clone, this may be a read error. The chain carries TRBV10-3 and TRBJ2-7; TRBD2 agrees at 9 bases. The germline V gene encodes CDR1 ENHRY and CDR2 SYGVKD. The CDR3 spans 14 residues. Written as DNA, the CDR3 is TGTGTCATCAGTATAGCGGGAGACCTGTACGAGCAGTACTTC. It translates to CVISIAGDLYEQYF.

This clonotype was seen at least ten times. In nucleotides, the CDR3 is TGTGCCAGCAGTATCCCCGACAGGTTCTCACGCAATCAGCCCCAGCATTTT. Protein sequence: CASSIPDRFSRNQPQHF. This chain connects TRBV7-9 to TRBJ1-5, with a weak D call TRBD1 (6 bases). The CDR3 consists of 17 residues. The germline CDR1 and CDR2 sequences are SEHNR and FQNEAQ (reference sequence). V lost 6 bases, J lost 2 bases, and 20 bases lay in between.

In this sample, this clonotype turned up a few times. J is TRBJ2-4 and V is TRBV12-3 or TRBV12-4; D not certain. The CDR3 runs to 15 residues. Trimming cost V 0 bases and J 2 bases, with 8 bases left between them. Here the CDR3 reads CASSLAPRSKNIQYF. CDR3 DNA: TGTGCCAGCAGTTTAGCCCCGCGGTCCAAAAACATTCAGTACTTC.

This clonotype occurred many times. This chain connects TRBV6-2 or TRBV6-3 to TRBJ2-3; D gene ambiguous. The V end lost 1 base, the J end lost 2 bases, and 7 bases lay between the germline ends. CDR3 size: 14 residues. Germline-derived CDR1 and CDR2 are MNHEY and SVGEGT. The CDR3 region has the DNA TGTGCCAGCAGTTACTTCGGTAACACAGATACGCAGTATTTT. This encodes CASSYFGNTDTQYF.

The chain employs TRBV4-3 and TRBJ2-1; 8 nucleotides match TRBD2. The V gene's germline CDR1 is LGHNA and CDR2 YSLEER. V dropped 0 bases and J dropped 4; count of bases not matched to a gene: 8. This CDR3 is 17 amino acids long. The CDR3 here is CASSQDRLAGRYNEQFF. The CDR3 region has the DNA TGCGCCAGCAGCCAAGATCGCCTAGCGGGCAGATACAATGAGCAGTTCTTC.

With respect to this clonotype: The missing conserved phenylalanine or tryptophan at the end of this CDR3 makes a read error likely. The gene calls are TRBV20-1 and TRBJ2-7; TRBD1 matches at 8 bases. V lost 3 bases to trimming and J lost 7 bases; unmatched junction nucleotides: 5. The CDR3 sequence is 12 residues long. Germline-derived CDR1 and CDR2 are DFQATT and SNEGSKA (reference sequence). CDR3: CSARGTGSEQYL. The DNA for the CDR3 is TGCAGTGCTAGGGGGACAGGAAGTGAGCAGTACCTC.

This clonotype has a count of ten or more. The rearrangement joins TRBV7-9 to TRBJ2-1; 7 bases fit TRBD2. The length of the CDR3 is 14 residues. Trimming cost V 5 bases and J 6 bases; bases outside gene matches: 7. CDR1 and CDR2 from the germline V gene are SEHNR and FQNEAQ (reference sequence). CDR3: CASSPGLPFNEQFF. DNA of the CDR3: TGTGCCAGCAGCCCGGGACTACCATTCAATGAGCAGTTCTTC.

The chain recombines TRBV12-3 or TRBV12-4 with TRBJ1-1, with 10 bases that match TRBD1. V was pared by 5 bases and J by 6 bases, with 6 bases of the junction left unmatched. The CDR3 contains 14 residues. CDR3 residues: CASSLTGGWSEAFF. The DNA of the CDR3 is TGTGCCAGCAGTCTGACAGGGGGCTGGTCTGAAGCTTTCTTT.

This clonotype was counted at least ten times. The chain combines TRBV5-1 with TRBJ2-3; 11 bases agree with TRBD2. The J segment lost 3 bases and the V segment lost 10 bases, leaving 7 bases of the junction unmatched. This CDR3 comprises 14 residues. The V gene's germline CDR1 is SGHRS and CDR2 YFSETQ. The CDR3 DNA follows: TGCGCCTCCACCCTAGCGGGAGGAACAGATACGCAGTATTTT. This codes for CASTLAGGTDTQYF.

This clonotype was recorded at least ten times. The rearrangement links TRBV5-1 to TRBJ2-1, with TRBD2 matching 11 bases. Trimming at V came to 0 bases and at J to 2 bases, leaving 1 base not matched to a gene. CDR3 length equals 16 residues. Germline assignment: CDR1 SGHRS and CDR2 YFSETQ. This CDR3 reads CASSLGLAGTYNEQFF. DNA of the CDR3: TGCGCCAGCAGCTTGGGACTAGCGGGGACCTACAATGAGCAGTTCTTC.

Here the CDR3 DNA reads TGTGCCAGCAGGCGGACAGGGGGCCCCGCTAACTATGGCTACACCTTC. Translated: CASRRTGGPANYGYTF. The gene calls are TRBV9 and TRBJ1-2, with TRBD1 matching over 11 bases. This CDR3 has 16 residues. V lost 5 bases to trimming and J lost 0 bases; unmatched junction nucleotides: 6. CDR1 is SGDLS and CDR2 is YYNGEE in the germline V gene.

The V and J genes are TRBV28 and TRBJ2-5, with D hard to call. Germline V gene sequence: CDR1 MDHEN, CDR2 SYDVKM. The V end was cut by 3 bases, the J end by 5 bases, with 16 bases between. The CDR3 has 15 residues. CDR3 sequence (DNA): TGTGCCAGCAGTTTTTTTGCAGCAGATGTGGAGACCCAGTACTTC. Translated: CASSFFAADVETQYF.

This clonotype was seen repeatedly, ten times or more. The rearrangement joins TRBV5-4 to TRBJ1-2; maybe TRBD1 (5 bases). V was trimmed by 3 bases and J by 0 bases, leaving 12 bases between them. The CDR3 sequence is 15 residues long. Germline lookup yields CDR1 SGHNT and CDR2 YYREEE (reference sequence). The CDR3 reads CASSWMGGTNYGYTF. DNA of the CDR3: TGTGCCAGCAGCTGGATGGGGGGAACTAACTATGGCTACACCTTC.

This clonotype was recorded at least ten times. CDR3 protein: CASSQVAGVPDTQYF. CDR3 nucleotides: TGTGCCAGCAGCCAAGTAGCGGGAGTACCAGATACGCAGTATTTT. The genes are TRBV4-2 and TRBJ2-3, with TRBD2 identical over 9 bases. Germline lookup yields CDR1 LGHNA and CDR2 YNFKEQ. The trim removed 1 base at V and 4 bases at J, leaving 3 bases unmatched. The CDR3 has 15 amino acids.

The chain carries TRBV20-1 and TRBJ2-7; 10 bases agree with TRBD2. Trimming removed 5 bases from V and 4 bases from J; junction bases left unmatched: 2. Germline V gives CDR1 DFQATT, CDR2 SNEGSKA (reference sequence). The CDR3 extends over 12 amino acids. CDR3 residues: CSAVTSGYEQYF. The DNA of the CDR3 is TGCAGTGCTGTGACTAGCGGGTACGAGCAGTACTTC.

This clonotype has ten or more counts. The chain combines TRBV20-1 with TRBJ2-3, with D hard to call. The CDR3 has 14 residues. Germline CDR1 DFQATT, CDR2 SNEGSKA (reference sequence). Trimming pared 1 base from V and 1 base from J, leaving 9 bases between. This CDR3 reads CSARGSRGTDTQYF. Written as DNA, the CDR3 is TGCAGTGCTAGAGGGAGTCGAGGCACAGATACGCAGTATTTT.

The genes are TRBV4-1 and TRBJ2-3; D call uncertain. CDR1 is MGHRA, CDR2 YSYEKL, per germline. Deletions cut 2 bases from V and 0 bases from J, with 15 bases between. This CDR3 comprises 17 residues. As DNA, the CDR3 is TGCGCCAGCAGCCAAAGTCACAGCGCCCCTAGCACAGATACGCAGTATTTT. Protein: CASSQSHSAPSTDTQYF.

On this clonotype itself: Possible read error: a much larger clone is one base away. The chain is built from TRBV19 and TRBJ2-1; D is unclear. Germline values: CDR1 LNHDA, CDR2 SQIVND (reference sequence). The V and J ends lost 5 bases and 2 bases respectively, with 13 bases between them. The CDR3 totals 15 residues. The CDR3 coding sequence is TGTGCCAGTAGTGTAGCAGCTCTGACCTACAATGAGCAGTTCTTC. It encodes CASSVAALTYNEQFF.

This clonotype came up many times. The chain has TRBV4-2 and TRBJ2-3; 8 nucleotides match TRBD1. Germline V lookup: CDR1 LGHNA, CDR2 YNFKEQ. This CDR3 has 20 amino acids. V shed 0 bases, J shed 0 bases, and the junction held 14 bases outside the gene matches. The CDR3 protein is CASSQDLTNTGTGSTDTQYF. For the CDR3, the DNA is TGTGCCAGCAGCCAAGACCTAACCAACACCGGGACAGGTAGCACAGATACGCAGTATTTT.

A remark on this clonotype: A single base separates this from a much larger clone, so it may be a read error. The chain recombines TRBV4-1 with TRBJ2-7; 10 positions match TRBD1. J lost 6 bases, V lost 3 bases, and 8 bases had no gene match. CDR1 is MGHRA, CDR2 YSYEKL, per germline. The length of the CDR3 is 15 residues. The CDR3 region is CASSQRGQGICEQYF. CDR3 in DNA: TGCGCCAGCAGCCAGAGGGGACAGGGGATCTGCGAGCAGTACTTC.